These T cell receptor beta chains were read from a single sample in a study of tumor-infiltrating lymphocytes in oesophageal squamous cell carcinoma. One entry per CDR3 protein, called by TCRdb with MiXCR from the PCR reads. Of fewer than 20,000 distinct CDR3 sequences detected, around 43% appear once; the ten largest clones hold around 20%. The sequenced sample consisted of normal esophageal tissue next to the tumor. All receptors derive from a female donor with esophageal squamous cell carcinoma. Both conserved end residues are part of each CDR3. Fields, in order: V gene, clone size, J gene, D gene, CDR3 protein, CDR3 DNA. The D gene is left open where the match is weak. The size of a clone is reported for some rows only, either as once, few or many, or as a class for expanded clones.

TRBV6-8	-	TRBJ1-2	TRBD1	CASSRTGDYGYTF	TGTGCCAGCAGTCGGACAGGGGACTATGGCTACACCTTC
TRBV2	-	TRBJ2-5	-	CASVEGGREETQYF	TGTGCCAGCGTGGAGGGCGGGCGGGAAGAGACCCAGTACTTC
TRBV5-3	-	TRBJ2-1	TRBD1	CASRSGQAPNEQFF	TGTGCCAGCAGGTCGGGACAGGCCCCCAATGAGCAGTTCTTC
TRBV7-6	once	TRBJ2-7	-	CASSLTTGYEQYF	TGTGCCAGCAGCTTAACAACGGGGTACGAGCAGTACTTC
TRBV20-1	-	TRBJ2-3	-	CSARGDIRADTQYF	TGCAGTGCTAGAGGAGACATCAGGGCAGATACGCAGTATTTT
TRBV7-5	-	TRBJ1-1	-	CISVPEEAPLEQAKSW	-
TRBV20-1	-	TRBJ2-5	TRBD2	CSARDHTLGLAGFF	TGCAGTGCTAGAGACCATACCCTGGGACTAGCGGGGTTCTTC
TRBV6-5	-	TRBJ2-3	TRBD1	CASNPRTGSNTGELYF	TGTGCCAGCAACCCTCGGACAGGGTCGAACACCGGGGAGCTGTATTTT
TRBV12-3/TRBV12-4	-	TRBJ1-2	-	CASRPGVSDGYTF	TGTGCCAGCAGGCCAGGTGTTTCCGATGGCTACACCTTC
TRBV7-8	-	TRBJ2-5	TRBD1	CASSFGQGGEQYF	TGTGCCAGCAGCTTTGGACAGGGGGGGGAGCAGTACTTC
TRBV7-2	-	TRBJ2-3	-	CASSSVGDTQYF	TGTGCCAGCAGCTCAGTAGGAGATACGCAGTATTTT
TRBV24-1	many	TRBJ2-3	-	CATSARVGTDTQYF	TGTGCCACCAGTGCTAGGGTTGGCACAGATACGCAGTATTTT
TRBV5-1	-	TRBJ2-1	TRBD2	CASSFEPLASGSSYNEQFF	TGCGCCAGCAGCTTCGAACCCCTAGCTAGCGGTAGCTCCTACAATGAGCAGTTCTTC
TRBV6-1	-	TRBJ2-3	-	CASSQGWRDTQYF	TGTGCCAGCAGTCAGGGCTGGAGAGATACGCAGTATTTT
TRBV5-6	-	TRBJ2-1	-	CASSLAEGFVYNEQFF	TGTGCCAGCAGCTTGGCGGAGGGCTTCGTCTACAATGAGCAGTTCTTC
TRBV7-3	once	TRBJ2-2	-	CASSGQNTGELFF	TGTGCCAGCAGCGGACAAAACACCGGGGAGCTGTTTTTT
TRBV19	many	TRBJ2-1	TRBD2	CASSIEGLVHNEQFF	TGTGCCAGTAGTATAGAGGGACTAGTCCACAATGAGCAGTTCTTC
TRBV19	many	TRBJ2-1	-	CASNRGGTYNEQFF	TGTGCCAGTAATAGGGGGGGGACCTACAATGAGCAGTTCTTC
TRBV10-1	many	TRBJ1-1	-	CASSRCEAFF	TGCGCCAGCAGTAGGTGTGAAGCTTTCTTT
TRBV7-2	few	TRBJ2-1	-	CASSPSQSLYNEQFF	TGTGCCAGCAGCCCGAGTCAGTCACTCTACAATGAGCAGTTCTTC
TRBV6-6	many	TRBJ2-2	-	CASSYFGTSGELFF	TGTGCCAGCAGTTACTTCGGCACCAGCGGGGAGCTGTTTTTT
TRBV7-6	-	TRBJ2-3	-	CASSLVQTSWSTDTQYF	TGTGCCAGCAGCTTAGTACAGACGTCATGGAGCACAGATACGCAGTATTTT
TRBV6-6	-	TRBJ2-1	TRBD1	CASSYSLTGGYEQFF	TGTGCCAGCAGTTACTCGTTGACAGGGGGCTATGAGCAGTTCTTC